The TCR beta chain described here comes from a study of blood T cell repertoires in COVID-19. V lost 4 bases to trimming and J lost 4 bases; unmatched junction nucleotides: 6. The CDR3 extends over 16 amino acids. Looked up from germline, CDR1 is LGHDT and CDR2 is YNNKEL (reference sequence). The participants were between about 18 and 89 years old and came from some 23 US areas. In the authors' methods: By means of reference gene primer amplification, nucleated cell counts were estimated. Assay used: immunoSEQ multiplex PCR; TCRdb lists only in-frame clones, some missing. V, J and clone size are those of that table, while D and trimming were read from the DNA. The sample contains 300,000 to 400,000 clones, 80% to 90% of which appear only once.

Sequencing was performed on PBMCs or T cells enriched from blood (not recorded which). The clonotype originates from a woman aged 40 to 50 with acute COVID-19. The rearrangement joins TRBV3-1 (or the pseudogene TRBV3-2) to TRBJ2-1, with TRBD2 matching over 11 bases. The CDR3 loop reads CASSLGLAGNYNEQFF. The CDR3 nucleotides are TGTGCCAGCAGCCTCGGACTAGCGGGCAATTACAATGAGCAGTTCTTC.